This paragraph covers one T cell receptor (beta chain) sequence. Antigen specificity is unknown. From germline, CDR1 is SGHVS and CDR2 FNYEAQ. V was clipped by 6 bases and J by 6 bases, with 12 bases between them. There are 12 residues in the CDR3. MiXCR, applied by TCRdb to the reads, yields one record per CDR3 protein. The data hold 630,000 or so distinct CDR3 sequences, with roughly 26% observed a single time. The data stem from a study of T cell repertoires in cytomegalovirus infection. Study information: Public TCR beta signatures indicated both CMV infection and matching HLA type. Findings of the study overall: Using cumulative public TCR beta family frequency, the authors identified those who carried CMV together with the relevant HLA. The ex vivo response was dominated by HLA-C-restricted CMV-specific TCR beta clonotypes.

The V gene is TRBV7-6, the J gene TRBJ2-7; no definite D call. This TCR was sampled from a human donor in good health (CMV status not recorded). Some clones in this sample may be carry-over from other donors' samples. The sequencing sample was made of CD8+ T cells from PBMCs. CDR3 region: CASSAIGGEQYF. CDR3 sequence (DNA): TGTGCCAGCAGTGCTATCGGCGGCGAGCAGTACTTC.